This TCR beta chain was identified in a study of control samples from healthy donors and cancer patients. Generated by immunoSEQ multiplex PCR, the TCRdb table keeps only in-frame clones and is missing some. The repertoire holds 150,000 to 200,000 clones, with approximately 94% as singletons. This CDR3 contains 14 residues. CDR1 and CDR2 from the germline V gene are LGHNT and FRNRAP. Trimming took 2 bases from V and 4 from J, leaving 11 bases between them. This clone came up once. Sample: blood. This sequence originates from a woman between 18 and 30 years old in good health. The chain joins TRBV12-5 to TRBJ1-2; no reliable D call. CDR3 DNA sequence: TGTGCTAGTGGTTTGTCCCAACTTGGCTATGGCTACACCTTC. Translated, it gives CASGLSQLGYGYTF.